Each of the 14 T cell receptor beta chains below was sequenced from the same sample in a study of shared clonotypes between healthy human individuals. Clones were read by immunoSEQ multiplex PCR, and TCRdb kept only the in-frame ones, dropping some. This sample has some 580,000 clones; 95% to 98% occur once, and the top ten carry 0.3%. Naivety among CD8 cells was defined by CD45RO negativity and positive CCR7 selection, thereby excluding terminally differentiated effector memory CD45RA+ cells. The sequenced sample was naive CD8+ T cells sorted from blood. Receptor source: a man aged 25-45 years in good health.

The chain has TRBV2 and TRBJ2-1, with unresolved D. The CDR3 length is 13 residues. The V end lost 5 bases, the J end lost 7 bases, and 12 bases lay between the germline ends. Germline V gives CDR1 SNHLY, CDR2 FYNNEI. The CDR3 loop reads CASSTNIGNEQFF. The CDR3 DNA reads TGTGCCAGCAGTACGAACATAGGGAATGAGCAGTTCTTC.

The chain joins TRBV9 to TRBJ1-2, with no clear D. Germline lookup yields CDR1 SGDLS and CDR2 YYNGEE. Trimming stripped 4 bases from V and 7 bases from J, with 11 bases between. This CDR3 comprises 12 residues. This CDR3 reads CASSPPTGGYTF. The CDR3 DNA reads TGTGCCAGCAGCCCCCCGACGGGTGGCTACACCTTC.

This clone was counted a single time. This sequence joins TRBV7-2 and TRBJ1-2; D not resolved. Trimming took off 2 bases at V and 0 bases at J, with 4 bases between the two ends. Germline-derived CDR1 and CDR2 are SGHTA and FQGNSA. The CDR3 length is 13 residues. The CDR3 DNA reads TGTGCCAGCAGCTTATCTGCTAACTATGGCTACACCTTC. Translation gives CASSLSANYGYTF.

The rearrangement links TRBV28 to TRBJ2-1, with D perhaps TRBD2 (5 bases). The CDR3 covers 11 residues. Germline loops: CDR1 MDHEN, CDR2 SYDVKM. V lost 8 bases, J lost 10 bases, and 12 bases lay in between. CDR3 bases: TGTGCCAGCTCCTATGAGGGCGAGCAGTTCTTC. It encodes CASSYEGEQFF.

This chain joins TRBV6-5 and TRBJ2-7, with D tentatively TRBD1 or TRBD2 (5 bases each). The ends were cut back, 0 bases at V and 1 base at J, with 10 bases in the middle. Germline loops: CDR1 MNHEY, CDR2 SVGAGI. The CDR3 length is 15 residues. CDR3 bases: TGTGCCAGCAGTTACTCGTGGGACCGGTCCTACGAGCAGTACTTC. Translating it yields CASSYSWDRSYEQYF.

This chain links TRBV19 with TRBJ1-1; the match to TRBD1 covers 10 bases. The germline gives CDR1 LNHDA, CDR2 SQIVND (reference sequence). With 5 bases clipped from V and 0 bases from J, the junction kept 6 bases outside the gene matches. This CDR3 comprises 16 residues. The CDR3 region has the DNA TGTGCCAGTAGTCCGCGGGACAGGGGCATGAACACTGAAGCTTTCTTT. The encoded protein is CASSPRDRGMNTEAFF.

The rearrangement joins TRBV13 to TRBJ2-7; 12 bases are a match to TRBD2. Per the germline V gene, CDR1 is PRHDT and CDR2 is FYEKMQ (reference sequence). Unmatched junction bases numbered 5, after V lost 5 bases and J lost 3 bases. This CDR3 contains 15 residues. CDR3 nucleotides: TGTGCCAGCAGCCCCGGACTAGCGGGAATCTACGAGCAGTACTTC. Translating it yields CASSPGLAGIYEQYF.

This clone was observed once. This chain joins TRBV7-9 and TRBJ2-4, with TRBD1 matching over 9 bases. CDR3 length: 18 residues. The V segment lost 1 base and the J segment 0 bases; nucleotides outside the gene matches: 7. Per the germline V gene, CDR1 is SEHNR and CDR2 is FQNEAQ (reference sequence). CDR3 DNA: TGTGCCAGCAGCTTAGGGGGGACAGGGCAACTAGCCAAAAACATTCAGTACTTC. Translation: CASSLGGTGQLAKNIQYF.

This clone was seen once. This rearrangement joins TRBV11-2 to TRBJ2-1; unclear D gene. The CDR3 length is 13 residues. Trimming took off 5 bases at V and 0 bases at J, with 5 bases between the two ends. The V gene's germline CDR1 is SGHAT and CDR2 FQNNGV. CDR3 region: CASSTSSYNEQFF. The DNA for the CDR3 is TGTGCCAGCAGCACCAGCTCCTACAATGAGCAGTTCTTC.

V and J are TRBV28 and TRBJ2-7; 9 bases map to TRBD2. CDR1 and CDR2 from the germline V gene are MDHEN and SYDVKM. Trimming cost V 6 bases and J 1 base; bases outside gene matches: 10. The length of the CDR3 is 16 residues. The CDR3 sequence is CASSRPRREGSYEQYF. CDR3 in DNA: TGTGCCAGCAGCCGCCCTCGGCGGGAGGGATCCTACGAGCAGTACTTC.

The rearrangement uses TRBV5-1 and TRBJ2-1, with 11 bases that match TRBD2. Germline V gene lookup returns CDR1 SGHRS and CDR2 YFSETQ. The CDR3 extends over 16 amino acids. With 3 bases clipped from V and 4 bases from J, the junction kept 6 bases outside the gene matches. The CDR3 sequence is CASSSSGLAAYNEQFF. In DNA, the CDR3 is TGCGCCAGCAGCTCCTCGGGACTAGCGGCATACAATGAGCAGTTCTTC.

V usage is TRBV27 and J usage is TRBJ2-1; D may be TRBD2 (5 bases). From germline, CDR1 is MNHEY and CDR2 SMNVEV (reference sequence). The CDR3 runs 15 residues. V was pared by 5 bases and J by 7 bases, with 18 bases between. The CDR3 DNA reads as TGTGCCAGCAGTGCGGGCGGTGGAATGTTGAATGAGCAGTTCTTC. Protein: CASSAGGGMLNEQFF.

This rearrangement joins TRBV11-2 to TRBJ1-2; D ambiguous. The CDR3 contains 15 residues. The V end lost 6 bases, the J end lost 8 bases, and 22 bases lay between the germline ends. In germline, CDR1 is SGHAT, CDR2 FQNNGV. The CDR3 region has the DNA TGTGCCAGCAGTCGGTCCGGGCCCCTAATCGGGGGCTACACCTTC. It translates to CASSRSGPLIGGYTF.

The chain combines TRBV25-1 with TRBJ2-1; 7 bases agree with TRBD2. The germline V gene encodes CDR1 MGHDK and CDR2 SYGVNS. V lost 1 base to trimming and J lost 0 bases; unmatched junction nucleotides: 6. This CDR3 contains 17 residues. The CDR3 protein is CASSEWEGSSSYNEQFF. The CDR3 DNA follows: TGTGCCAGCAGTGAATGGGAGGGGTCGAGCTCCTACAATGAGCAGTTCTTC.